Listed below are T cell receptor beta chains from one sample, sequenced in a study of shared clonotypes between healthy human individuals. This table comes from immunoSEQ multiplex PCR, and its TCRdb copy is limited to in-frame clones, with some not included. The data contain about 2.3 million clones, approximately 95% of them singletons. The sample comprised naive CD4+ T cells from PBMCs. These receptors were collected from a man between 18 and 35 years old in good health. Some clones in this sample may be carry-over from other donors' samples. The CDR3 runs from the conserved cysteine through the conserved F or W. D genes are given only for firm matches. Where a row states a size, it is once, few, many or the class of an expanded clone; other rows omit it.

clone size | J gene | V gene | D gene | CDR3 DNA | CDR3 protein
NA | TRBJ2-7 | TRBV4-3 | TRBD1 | TGCGCCAGCAGCCGGGGACAGTCCTACGAGCAGTACTTC | CASSRGQSYEQYF
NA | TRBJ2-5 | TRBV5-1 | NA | TGCGCCAGCAGCCCAGGGAGAGCCGGGGAGACCCAGTACTTC | CASSPGRAGETQYF
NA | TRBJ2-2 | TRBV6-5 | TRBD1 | TGTGCCAGCAGGGGGACAGGGTGGGTTCCCGGGGAGCTGTTTTTT | CASRGTGWVPGELFF
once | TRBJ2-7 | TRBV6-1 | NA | TGTGCCAGCAGTGAAGCGTGGAACAGCCCCTACGAGCAGTACTTC | CASSEAWNSPYEQYF
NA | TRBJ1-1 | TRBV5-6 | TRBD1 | TGTGCCAGCAGCTTTCTGGACAGGGGGGACACTGAAGCCTTCTTT | CASSFLDRGDTEAFF
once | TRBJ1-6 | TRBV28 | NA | TGTGCCAGCAGGTACTCCTATAATTCACCCCTCCACTTT | CASRYSYNSPLHF
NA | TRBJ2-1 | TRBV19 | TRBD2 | TGTGCCAGTAGTGGGACTAGGGCCGGAGATGAGCAGTTCTTC | CASSGTRAGDEQFF
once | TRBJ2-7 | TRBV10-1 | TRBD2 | TGCGCCAGCAGCAATTTACCGGGACTAGCGGGAGGCGGAGAGCAGTACTTC | CASSNLPGLAGGGEQYF
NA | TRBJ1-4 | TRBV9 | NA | TGTGCCAGCAGCGTAGGGGACACAAATGAAAAACTGTTTTTT | CASSVGDTNEKLFF
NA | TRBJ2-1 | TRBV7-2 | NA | TGTGCCAGCAGCCCGGGTCTTGAGCAGTTCTTC | CASSPGLEQFF
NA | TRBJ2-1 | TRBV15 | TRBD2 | TGTGCCACCAGCCCCCCTAGCGGGGTCGTGTGGTTCTTC | CATSPPSGVVWFF
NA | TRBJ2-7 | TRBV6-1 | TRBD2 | TGTGCCAGCAGTGAAACCCCTGGGATAGCGGGAGGGCCCGCCTACGAGCAGTACTTC | CASSETPGIAGGPAYEQYF
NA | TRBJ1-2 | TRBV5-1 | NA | TGCGCCAGCAGCGCCGGCCCTCCCTCGGCCAGCGGCTACACCTTC | CASSAGPPSASGYTF
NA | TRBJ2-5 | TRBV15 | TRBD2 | TGTGCCACCAGCAGGACTAGCGGGACAGTCCCCCAAGAGACCCAGTACTTC | CATSRTSGTVPQETQYF
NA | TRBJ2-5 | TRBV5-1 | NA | TGCGCCAGCTCCGGGAGTAGCCAAGAGACCCAGTACTTC | CASSGSSQETQYF
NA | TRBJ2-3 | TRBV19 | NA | TGTGCCAGTAGTATAGATGGGACCATGGGGTCAGATACGCAGTATTTT | CASSIDGTMGSDTQYF
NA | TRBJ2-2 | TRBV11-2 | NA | TGTGCCAGCATCTATGGAACAGGACTCACCGGGGAGCTGTTTTTT | CASIYGTGLTGELFF
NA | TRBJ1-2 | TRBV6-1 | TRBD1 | TGTGCCAGCAGTACCCCGGACAGGGAGTATTATGGCTACACCTTC | CASSTPDREYYGYTF
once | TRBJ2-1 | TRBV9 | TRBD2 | TGTGCCAGCAGCGTAGCCGGGGGGAGCGCCGCCCTCGGGCAGTTCTTC | CASSVAGGSAALGQFF
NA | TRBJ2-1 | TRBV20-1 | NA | TGCAGTGCTCCTCGGGGCGAGCAGTTCTTC | CSAPRGEQFF
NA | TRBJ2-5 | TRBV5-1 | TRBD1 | TGCGCCAGCAGCCTGGGACAGGGTCAGACCCAGTACTTC | CASSLGQGQTQYF
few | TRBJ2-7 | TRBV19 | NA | TGTGCCAGTAGTCGAGGGGACGGGTACGAGCAGTACTTC | CASSRGDGYEQYF
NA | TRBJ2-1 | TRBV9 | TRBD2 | TGTGCCAGCAGCGTTATAGCGGGAGGATACAATGAGCAGTTCTTC | CASSVIAGGYNEQFF
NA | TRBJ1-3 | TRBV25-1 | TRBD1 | TGTGCCAGCAGTGACCCGGGACAGGGGGGAAACACCATATATTTT | CASSDPGQGGNTIYF
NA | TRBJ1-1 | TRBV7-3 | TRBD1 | TGTGCCAGCAGCCCCACCCGGGACAGGGGGAACACTGAAGCTTTCTTT | CASSPTRDRGNTEAFF
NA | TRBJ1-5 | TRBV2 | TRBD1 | TGTGCCAGCAGTGAAAGGGGGCGCAATCAGCCCCAGCATTTT | CASSERGRNQPQHF
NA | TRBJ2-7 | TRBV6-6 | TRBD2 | TGTGCCAGTCAACCGGGGGGTACCCTCTCCTACGAGCAGTACTTC | CASQPGGTLSYEQYF
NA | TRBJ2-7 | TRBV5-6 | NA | TGTGCCAGCAGCTTGGGTGGTACACTCTCCTACGAGCAGTACTTC | CASSLGGTLSYEQYF
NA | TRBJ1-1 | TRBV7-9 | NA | TGTGCCAGCAGCTCCGGGGGGGAGACTGAAGCTTTCTTT | CASSSGGETEAFF
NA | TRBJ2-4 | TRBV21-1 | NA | TGTGCCAGCAGCAAACTCCCGAAAGCCAAAAACATTCAGTACTTC | CASSKLPKAKNIQYF
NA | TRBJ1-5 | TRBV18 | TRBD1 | TGTGCCAGCTCGGCTAGGACAGGGCCCTCGCCCCAGCATTTT | CASSARTGPSPQHF
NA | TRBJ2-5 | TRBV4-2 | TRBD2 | TGTGCCAGCAGCCAATTAGGGGCTAGCGGGAGGGAGACCCAGTACTTC | CASSQLGASGRETQYF
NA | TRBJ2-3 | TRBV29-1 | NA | TGCAGCGTTGTAACGGGCAGCGGCGGTACGCAGTATTTT | CSVVTGSGGTQYF
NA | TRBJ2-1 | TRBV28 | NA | TGTGCCAGCAGACTGGGATTTACCTACAATGAGCAGTTCTTC | CASRLGFTYNEQFF
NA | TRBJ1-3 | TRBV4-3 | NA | TGCGCCAGCAGCCAGGCTGGAGGGGACGGAAACACCATATATTTT | CASSQAGGDGNTIYF
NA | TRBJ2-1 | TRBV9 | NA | TGTGCCAGCAGCGCCCGGGCTTACAATGAGCAGTTCTTC | CASSARAYNEQFF
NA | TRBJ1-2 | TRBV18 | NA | TGTGCCAGCTCACCGGGCGGGGATGGCTACACCTTC | CASSPGGDGYTF
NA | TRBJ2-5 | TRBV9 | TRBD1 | TGTGCCAGCAGCTCCAGACAGGGAGAGACCCAGTACTTC | CASSSRQGETQYF
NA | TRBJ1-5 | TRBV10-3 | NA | TGTGCCATCAGCCGCGATAGCAATCAGCCCCAGCATTTT | CAISRDSNQPQHF
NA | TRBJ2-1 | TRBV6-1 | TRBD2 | TGTGCCAGTGGGTGGCTAGCGGACTCCTACAATGAGCAGTTCTTC | CASGWLADSYNEQFF
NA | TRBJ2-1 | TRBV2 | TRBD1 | TGTGCCAGCAGTAAGGCCGGGACAGGGGGCTCCTACAATGAGCAGTTCTTC | CASSKAGTGGSYNEQFF
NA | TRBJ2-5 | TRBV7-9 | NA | TGTGCCAGCAGCCCCATAGCGGACCAAGAGACCCAGTACTTC | CASSPIADQETQYF
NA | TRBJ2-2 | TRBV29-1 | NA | TGCAGCGTTAGCGACACCGGGGAGCTGTTTTTT | CSVSDTGELFF